This TCR beta chain was captured in a study of T cell repertoires in cytomegalovirus infection. Study information: Evidence of both CMV infection and a matching HLA type came from public TCR beta signatures.

Whole-study results and caveats: Clonotype analysis showed dominance of the ex vivo response by HLA-C-restricted CMV-specific TCR beta clonotypes.

This clonotype has at least ten counts. Its antigen is undetermined. TCRdb called the reads again in MiXCR, with one record for every CDR3 protein. The sample includes about 200,000 distinct CDR3 sequences, less than 9.5% of them seen just once. Material: PBMCs. This sequence originates from a human donor in good health (CMV status not recorded). Some clones in this sample may be carry-over from other donors' samples.

In DNA form, the CDR3 reads TGTGCCAGCAGAAAGGACACATACGAGCAGTACTTC. Amino acid sequence: CASRKDTYEQYF. V and J are TRBV12-3 or TRBV12-4 and TRBJ2-7, with a possible D match to TRBD1 (5 bases). V was shortened by 6 bases and J by 4 bases, with 10 bases between the two germline ends. The CDR3 spans 12 residues.